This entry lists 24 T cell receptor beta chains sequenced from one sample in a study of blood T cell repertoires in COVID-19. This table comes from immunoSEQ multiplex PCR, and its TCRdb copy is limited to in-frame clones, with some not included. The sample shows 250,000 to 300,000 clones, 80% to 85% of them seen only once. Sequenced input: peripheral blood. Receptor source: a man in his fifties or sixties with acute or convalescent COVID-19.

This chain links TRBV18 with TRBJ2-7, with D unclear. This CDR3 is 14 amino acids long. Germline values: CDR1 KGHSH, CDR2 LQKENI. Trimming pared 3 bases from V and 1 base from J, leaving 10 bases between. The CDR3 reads CASSPPGPSYEQYF. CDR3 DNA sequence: TGTGCCAGCTCACCGCCTGGGCCTTCCTACGAGCAGTACTTC.

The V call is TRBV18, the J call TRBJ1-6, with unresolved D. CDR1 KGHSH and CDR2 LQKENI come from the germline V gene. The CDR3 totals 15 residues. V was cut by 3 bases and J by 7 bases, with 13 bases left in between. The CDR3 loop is CASSPAGNGNSPLHF. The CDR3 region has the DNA TGTGCCAGCTCACCGGCTGGAAACGGGAATTCACCCCTCCACTTT.

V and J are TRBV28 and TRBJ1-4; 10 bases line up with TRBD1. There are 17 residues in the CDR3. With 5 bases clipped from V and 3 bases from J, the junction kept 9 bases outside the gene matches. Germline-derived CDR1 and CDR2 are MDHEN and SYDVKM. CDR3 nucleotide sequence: TGTGCCAGCAGTCCACGGACAGGGGGGGACCCTAATGAAAAACTGTTTTTT. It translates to CASSPRTGGDPNEKLFF.

The CDR3 DNA follows: TGTGCCAGCAGCCCAAGCACAGGGGGCGATTCACCCCTCCACTTT. Translation gives CASSPSTGGDSPLHF. This chain joins TRBV6-5 and TRBJ1-6; TRBD1 agrees at 9 bases. Unmatched junction bases numbered 8, after V lost 6 bases and J lost 8 bases. Germline CDR1 reads MNHEY; CDR2 reads SVGAGI. The CDR3 is 15 residues long.

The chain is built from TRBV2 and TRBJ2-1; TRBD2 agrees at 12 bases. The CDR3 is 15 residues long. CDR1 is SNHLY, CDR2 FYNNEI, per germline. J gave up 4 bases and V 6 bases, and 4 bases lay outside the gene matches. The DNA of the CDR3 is TGTGCCAGCAGGACTAGCGGGGGCGCTTACAATGAGCAGTTCTTC. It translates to CASRTSGGAYNEQFF.

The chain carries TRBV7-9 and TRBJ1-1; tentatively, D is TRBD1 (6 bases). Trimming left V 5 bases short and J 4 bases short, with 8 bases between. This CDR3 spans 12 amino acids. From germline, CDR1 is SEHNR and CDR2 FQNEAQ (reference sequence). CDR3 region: CASSQGPTEAFF. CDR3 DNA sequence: TGTGCCAGCAGCCAGGGGCCCACTGAAGCTTTCTTT. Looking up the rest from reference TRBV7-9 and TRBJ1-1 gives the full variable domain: DTGVSQNPRHKITKRGQNVTFRCDPISEHNRLYWYRQTLGQGPEFLTYFQNEAQLEKSRLLSDRFSAERPKGSFSTLEIQRTEQGDSAMYLCASSQGPTEAFFGQGTRLTVV.

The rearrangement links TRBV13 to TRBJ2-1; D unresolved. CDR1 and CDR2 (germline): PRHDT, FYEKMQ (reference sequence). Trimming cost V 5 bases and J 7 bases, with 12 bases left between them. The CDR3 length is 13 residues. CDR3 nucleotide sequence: TGTGCCAGCAGCGCCCCCCGGAGAAATGAGCAGTTCTTC. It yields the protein CASSAPRRNEQFF.

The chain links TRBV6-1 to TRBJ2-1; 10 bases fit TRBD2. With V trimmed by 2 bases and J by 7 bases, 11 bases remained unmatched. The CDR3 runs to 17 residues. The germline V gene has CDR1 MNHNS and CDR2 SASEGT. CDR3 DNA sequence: TGTGCCAGCAGTGAAACCAACCTAGCGGGAGTTGTGAATGAGCAGTTCTTC. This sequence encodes CASSETNLAGVVNEQFF.

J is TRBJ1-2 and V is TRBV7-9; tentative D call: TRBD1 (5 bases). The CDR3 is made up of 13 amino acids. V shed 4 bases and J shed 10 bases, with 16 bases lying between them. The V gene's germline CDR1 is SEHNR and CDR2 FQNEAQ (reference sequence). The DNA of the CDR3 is TGTGCCAGCAGCTGGGGGACGGGGGAGATCTACACCTTC. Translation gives CASSWGTGEIYTF.

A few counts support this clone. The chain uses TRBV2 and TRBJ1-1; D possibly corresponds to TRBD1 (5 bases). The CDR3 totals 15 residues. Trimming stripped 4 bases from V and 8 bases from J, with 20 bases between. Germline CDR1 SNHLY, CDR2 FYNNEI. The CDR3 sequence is CASSVSGAGEFEAFF. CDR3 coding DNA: TGTGCCAGCAGTGTTTCTGGGGCGGGGGAGTTCGAAGCTTTCTTT. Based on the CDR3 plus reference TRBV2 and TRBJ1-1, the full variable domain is EPEVTQTPSHQVTQMGQEVILRCVPISNHLYFYWYRQILGQKVEFLVSFYNNEISEKSEIFDDQFSVERPDGSNFTLKIRSTKLEDSAMYFCASSVSGAGEFEAFFGQGTRLTVV.

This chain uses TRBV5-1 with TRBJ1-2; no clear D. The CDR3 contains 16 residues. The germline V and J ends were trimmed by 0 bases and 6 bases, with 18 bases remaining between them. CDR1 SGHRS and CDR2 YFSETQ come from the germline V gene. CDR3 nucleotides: TGCGCCAGCAGCTTGGGGGGTCGGGGTACGAGTGATGGCTACACCTTC. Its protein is CASSLGGRGTSDGYTF.

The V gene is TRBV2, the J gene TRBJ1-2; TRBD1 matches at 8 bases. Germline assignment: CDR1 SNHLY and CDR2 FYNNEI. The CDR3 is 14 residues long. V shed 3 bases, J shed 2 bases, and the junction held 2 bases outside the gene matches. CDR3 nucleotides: TGTGCCAGCAGTGAGACAGGGGCAAACTATGGCTACACCTTC. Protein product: CASSETGANYGYTF.

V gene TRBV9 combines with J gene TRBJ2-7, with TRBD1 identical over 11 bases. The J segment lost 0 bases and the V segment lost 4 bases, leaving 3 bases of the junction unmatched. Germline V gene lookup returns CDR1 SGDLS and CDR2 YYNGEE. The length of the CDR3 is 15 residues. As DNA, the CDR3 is TGTGCCAGCAGCCTCGGGACAGGGGGCTCCTACGAGCAGTACTTC. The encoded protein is CASSLGTGGSYEQYF.

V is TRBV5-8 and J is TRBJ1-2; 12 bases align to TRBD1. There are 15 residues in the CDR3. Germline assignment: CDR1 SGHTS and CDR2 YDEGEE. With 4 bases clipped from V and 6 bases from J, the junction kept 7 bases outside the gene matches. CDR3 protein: CASSRGTGGAHGYTF. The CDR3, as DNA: TGTGCCAGCAGCCGCGGGACAGGGGGCGCACATGGCTACACCTTC. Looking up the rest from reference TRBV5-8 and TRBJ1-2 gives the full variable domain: EAGVTQSPTHLIKTRGQQATLRCSPISGHTSVYWYQQALGLGLQFLLWYDEGEERNRGNFPPRFSGRQFPNYSSELNVNALELEDSALYLCASSRGTGGAHGYTFGSGTRLTVV.

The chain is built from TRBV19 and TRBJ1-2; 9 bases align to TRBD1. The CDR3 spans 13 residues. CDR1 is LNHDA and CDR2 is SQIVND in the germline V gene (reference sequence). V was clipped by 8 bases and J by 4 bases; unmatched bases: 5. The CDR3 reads CASHEDRGYGYTF. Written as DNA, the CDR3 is TGTGCCAGTCACGAGGACAGGGGCTATGGCTACACCTTC.

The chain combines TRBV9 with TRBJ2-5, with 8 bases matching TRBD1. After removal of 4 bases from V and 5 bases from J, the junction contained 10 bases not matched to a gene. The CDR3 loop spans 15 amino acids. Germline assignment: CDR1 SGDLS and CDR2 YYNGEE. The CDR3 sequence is CASSPQGATGETQYF. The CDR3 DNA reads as TGTGCCAGCAGCCCGCAGGGGGCTACTGGGGAGACCCAGTACTTC.

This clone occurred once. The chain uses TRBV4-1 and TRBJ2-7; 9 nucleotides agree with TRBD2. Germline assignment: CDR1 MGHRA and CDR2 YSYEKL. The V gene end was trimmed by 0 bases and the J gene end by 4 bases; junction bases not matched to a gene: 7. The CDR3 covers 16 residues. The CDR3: CASSQDSTSGYYEQYF. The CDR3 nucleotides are TGCGCCAGCAGCCAAGATTCGACTAGCGGATATTACGAGCAGTACTTC.

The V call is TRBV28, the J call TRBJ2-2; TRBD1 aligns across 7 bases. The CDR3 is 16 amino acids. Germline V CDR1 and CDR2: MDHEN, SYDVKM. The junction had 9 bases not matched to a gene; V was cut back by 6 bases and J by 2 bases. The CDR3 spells CASRHSGQPNTGELFF. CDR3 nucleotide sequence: TGTGCCAGCAGACATTCGGGACAGCCCAACACCGGGGAGCTGTTTTTT.

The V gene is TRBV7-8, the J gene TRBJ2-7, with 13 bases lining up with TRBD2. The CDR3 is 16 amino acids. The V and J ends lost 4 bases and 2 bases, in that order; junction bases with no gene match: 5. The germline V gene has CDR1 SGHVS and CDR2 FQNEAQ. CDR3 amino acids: CASSSRGLAGAYEQYF. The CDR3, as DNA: TGTGCCAGCAGCTCCCGAGGACTAGCGGGAGCCTACGAGCAGTACTTC.

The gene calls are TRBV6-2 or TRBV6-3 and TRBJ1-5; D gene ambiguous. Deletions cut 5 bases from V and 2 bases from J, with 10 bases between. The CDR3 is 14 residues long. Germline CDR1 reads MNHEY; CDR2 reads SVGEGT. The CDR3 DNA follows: TGTGCCAGCAGTCAACCCGGGGGCAATCAGCCCCAGCATTTT. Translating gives CASSQPGGNQPQHF.

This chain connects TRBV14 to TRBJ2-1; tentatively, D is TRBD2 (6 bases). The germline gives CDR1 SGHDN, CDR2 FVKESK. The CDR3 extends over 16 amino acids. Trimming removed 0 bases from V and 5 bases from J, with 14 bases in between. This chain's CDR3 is CASSQDAGLGHNEQFF. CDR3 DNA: TGTGCCAGCAGCCAAGATGCGGGGCTTGGGCACAATGAGCAGTTCTTC.

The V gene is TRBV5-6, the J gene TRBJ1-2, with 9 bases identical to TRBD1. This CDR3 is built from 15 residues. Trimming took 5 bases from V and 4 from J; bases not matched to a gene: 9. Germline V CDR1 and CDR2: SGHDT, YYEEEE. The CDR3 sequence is CASRLQGAAGYGYTF. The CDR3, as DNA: TGTGCCAGCAGGCTACAGGGGGCGGCTGGCTATGGCTACACCTTC.

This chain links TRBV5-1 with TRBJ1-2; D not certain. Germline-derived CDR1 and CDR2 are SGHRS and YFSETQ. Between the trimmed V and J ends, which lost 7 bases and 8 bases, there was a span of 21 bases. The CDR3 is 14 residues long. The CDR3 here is CASAPSSNTGGYTF. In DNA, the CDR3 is TGCGCCAGCGCCCCATCCTCAAATACCGGGGGCTACACCTTC.

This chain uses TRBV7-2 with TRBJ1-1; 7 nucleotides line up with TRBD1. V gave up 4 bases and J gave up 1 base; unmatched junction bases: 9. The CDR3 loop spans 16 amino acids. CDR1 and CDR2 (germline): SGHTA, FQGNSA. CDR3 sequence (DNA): TGTGCCAGCAGCTCCCGGGGGACAGTGCGGAACACTGAAGCTTTCTTT. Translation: CASSSRGTVRNTEAFF.